What follows is one T cell receptor beta chain and its context. Its antigen is as yet unknown. The junction departs from the called germline gene at one end, perhaps through a read error. The CDR3 is made up of 15 amino acids. Germline V gene data show CDR1 as LGHDT and CDR2 as YNNKEL (reference sequence). This sample was included in a study of T cells in Graves' hyperthyroidism and ophthalmopathy. Regarding the study as a whole: Blood also showed most of the thyroid clonotypes that were expanded above 0.001.

Amplified TCR beta CDR3 regions came from RNA transcripts. RT-PCR in the first round (using the HTBI primer set) targeted the TCR CDR3. From the multiplex PCR reads, TCRdb called clonotypes with MiXCR, one entry per CDR3 protein. The data contain under 750,000 distinct CDR3 sequences, roughly a sixth of them singletons. The sequence was collected from a woman aged 50 to 60 with Graves' hyperthyroidism that later progressed to Graves' ophthalmopathy. The V call is TRBV3-1, the J call TRBJ2-3; D gene ambiguous. The sample comprised blood. CDR3 DNA: TGTGCCAGCGGCCAAGAGGTTCAAGGGCCAGATACGCAGTATTTT. It yields the protein CASGQEVQGPDTQYF.